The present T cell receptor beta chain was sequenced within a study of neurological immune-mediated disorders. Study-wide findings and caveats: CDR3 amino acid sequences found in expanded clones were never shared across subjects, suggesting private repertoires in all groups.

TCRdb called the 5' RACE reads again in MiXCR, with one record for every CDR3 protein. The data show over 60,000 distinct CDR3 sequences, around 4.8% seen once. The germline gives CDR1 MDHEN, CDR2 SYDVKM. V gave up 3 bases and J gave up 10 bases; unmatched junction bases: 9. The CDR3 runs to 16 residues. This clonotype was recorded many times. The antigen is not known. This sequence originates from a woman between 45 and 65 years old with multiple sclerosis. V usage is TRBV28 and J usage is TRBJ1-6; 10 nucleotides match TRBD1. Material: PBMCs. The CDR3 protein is CASSFLGTGVYSPLHF. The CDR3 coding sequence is TGTGCCAGCAGTTTTCTTGGGACAGGGGTCTACTCACCCCTCCACTTT.